This T cell receptor (beta chain) was profiled in a study of a mutant IDH1 vaccine in newly diagnosed glioma. Study context: In weeks 1, 3, 5, 7, 11, 15, 19 and 23, patients were vaccinated.

Here immunoSEQ multiplex PCR was the method, and the copy in TCRdb shows in-frame clones only, minus some. This table holds 110,000 or so clones, 85% to 90% found once. The time point denotes: week 11, during vaccination. Doses consisted of 300 ug of mutant IDH1 20-mer peptide each, paired with topical imiquimod. A few counts support this clone. Its antigen is not identified. The source material was PBMCs, sampled from a glioma patient whose treatment included an IDH1 peptide vaccine. The TCR originated in a woman between 50 and 59 years old with glioma.

Here the CDR3 DNA reads TGTGCCAGCAGTTGGACAGGTATGAACACTGAAGCTTTCTTT. Its protein product is CASSWTGMNTEAFF. V gene TRBV6-6 combines with J gene TRBJ1-1; 7 nucleotides match TRBD1. Germline V gene sequence: CDR1 MNHNY, CDR2 SVGAGI (reference sequence). With 4 bases clipped from V and 0 bases from J, the junction kept 2 bases outside the gene matches. There are 14 residues in the CDR3.